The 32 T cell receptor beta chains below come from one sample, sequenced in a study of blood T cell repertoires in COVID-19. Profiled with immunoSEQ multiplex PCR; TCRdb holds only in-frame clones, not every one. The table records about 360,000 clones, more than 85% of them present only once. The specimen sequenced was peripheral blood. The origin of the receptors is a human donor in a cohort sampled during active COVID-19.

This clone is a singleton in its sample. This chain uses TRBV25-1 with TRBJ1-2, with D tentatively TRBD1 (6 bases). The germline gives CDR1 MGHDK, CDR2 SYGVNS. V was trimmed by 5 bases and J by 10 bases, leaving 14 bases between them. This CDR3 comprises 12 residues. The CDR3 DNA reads TGTGCCAGCAGTATGTACAGGGAATCCTACACCTTC. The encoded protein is CASSMYRESYTF.

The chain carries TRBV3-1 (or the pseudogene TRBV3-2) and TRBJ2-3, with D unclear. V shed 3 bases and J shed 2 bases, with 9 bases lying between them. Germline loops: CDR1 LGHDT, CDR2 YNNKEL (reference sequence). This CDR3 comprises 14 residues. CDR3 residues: CASSQVGPTDTQYF. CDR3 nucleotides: TGTGCCAGCAGCCAGGTGGGCCCCACAGATACGCAGTATTTT.

CDR3 loop: CASSSLNEKLFF. CDR3 bases: TGTGCCAGCAGTTCTCTGAATGAAAAACTGTTTTTT. The chain uses TRBV11-2 and TRBJ1-4, with D unresolved. The V end lost 6 bases, the J end lost 5 bases, and 7 bases lay between the germline ends. Germline loops: CDR1 SGHAT, CDR2 FQNNGV. The CDR3 totals 12 residues.

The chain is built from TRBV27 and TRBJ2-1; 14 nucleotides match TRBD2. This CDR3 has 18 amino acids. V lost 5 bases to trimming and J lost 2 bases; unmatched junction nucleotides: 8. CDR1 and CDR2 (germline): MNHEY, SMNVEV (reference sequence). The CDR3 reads CASSPGTSGSGAYNEQFF. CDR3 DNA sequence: TGTGCCAGCAGTCCTGGGACTAGCGGGAGTGGGGCCTACAATGAGCAGTTCTTC.

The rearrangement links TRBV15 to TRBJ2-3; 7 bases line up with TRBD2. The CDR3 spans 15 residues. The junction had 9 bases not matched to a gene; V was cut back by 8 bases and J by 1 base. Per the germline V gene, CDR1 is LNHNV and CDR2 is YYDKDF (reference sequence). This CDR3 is CATSTSGLGTDTQYF. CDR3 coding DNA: TGTGCCACCTCGACGAGCGGACTAGGCACAGATACGCAGTATTTT.

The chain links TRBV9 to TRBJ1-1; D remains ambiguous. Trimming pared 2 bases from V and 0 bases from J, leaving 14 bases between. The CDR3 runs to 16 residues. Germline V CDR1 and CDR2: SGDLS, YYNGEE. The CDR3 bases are TGTGCCAGCAGCGTTCCGGGGAGGAAGATGAACACTGAAGCTTTCTTT. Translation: CASSVPGRKMNTEAFF.

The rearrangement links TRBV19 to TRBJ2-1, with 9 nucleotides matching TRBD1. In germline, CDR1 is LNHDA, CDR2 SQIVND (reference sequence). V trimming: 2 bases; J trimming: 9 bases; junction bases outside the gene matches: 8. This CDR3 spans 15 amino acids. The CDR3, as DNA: TGTGCCAGTAGTATACAGGGACAGGGCGTTGGTGAGCAGTTCTTC. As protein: CASSIQGQGVGEQFF.

CDR3 DNA sequence: TGTGCCAGCAGCAAAGCCTTTCAAACAGGGGGAAACTATGGCTACACCTTC. Its protein is CASSKAFQTGGNYGYTF. This sequence joins TRBV21-1 and TRBJ1-2; the table's D call, TRBD1, has no DNA check behind it. TRBV21-1 is flagged as a pseudogene. The CDR3 runs to 17 residues.

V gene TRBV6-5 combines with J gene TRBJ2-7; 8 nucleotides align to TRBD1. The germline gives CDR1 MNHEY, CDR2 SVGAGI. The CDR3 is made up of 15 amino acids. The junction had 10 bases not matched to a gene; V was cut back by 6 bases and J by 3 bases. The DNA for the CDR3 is TGTGCCAGCAGCCAGGGGGCCCCAGGAATCTACGAGCAGTACTTC. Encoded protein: CASSQGAPGIYEQYF.

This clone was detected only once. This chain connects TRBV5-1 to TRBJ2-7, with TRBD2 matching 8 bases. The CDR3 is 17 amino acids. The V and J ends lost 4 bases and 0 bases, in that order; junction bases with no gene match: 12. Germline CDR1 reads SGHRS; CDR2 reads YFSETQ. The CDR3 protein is CASSRGGSGGSSYEQYF. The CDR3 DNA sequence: TGCGCCAGCAGCCGCGGTGGGAGCGGGGGAAGCTCCTACGAGCAGTACTTC.

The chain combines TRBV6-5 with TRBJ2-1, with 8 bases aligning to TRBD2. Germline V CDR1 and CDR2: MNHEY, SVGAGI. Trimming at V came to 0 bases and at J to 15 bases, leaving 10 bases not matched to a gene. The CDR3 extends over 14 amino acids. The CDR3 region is CASSYSHPGLGMFF. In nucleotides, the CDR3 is TGTGCCAGCAGTTACTCCCATCCGGGACTAGGAATGTTCTTC.

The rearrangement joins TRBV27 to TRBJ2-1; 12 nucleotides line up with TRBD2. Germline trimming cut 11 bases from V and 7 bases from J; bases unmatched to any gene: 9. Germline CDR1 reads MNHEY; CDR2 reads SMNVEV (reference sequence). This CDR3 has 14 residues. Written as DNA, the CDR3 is TGTGCCTCACGGGGGCTAGCGGGAGGGAATGAGCAGTTCTTC. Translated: CASRGLAGGNEQFF.

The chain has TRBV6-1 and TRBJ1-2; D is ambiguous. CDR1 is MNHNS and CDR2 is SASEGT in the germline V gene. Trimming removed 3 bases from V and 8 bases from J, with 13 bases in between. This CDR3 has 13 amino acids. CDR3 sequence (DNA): TGTGCCAGCAGTGACAACAGTTTCGGCGGCTACACCTTC. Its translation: CASSDNSFGGYTF.

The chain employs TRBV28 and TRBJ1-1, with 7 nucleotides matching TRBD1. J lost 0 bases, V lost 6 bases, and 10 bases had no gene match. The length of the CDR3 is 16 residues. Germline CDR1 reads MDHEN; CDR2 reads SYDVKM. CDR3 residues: CASSMDRSYMNTEAFF. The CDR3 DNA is TGTGCCAGCAGCATGGACAGGTCCTACATGAACACTGAAGCTTTCTTT.

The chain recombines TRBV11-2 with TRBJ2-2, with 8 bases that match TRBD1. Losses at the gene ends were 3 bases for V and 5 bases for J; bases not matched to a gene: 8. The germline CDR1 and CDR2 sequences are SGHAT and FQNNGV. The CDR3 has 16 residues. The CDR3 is CASSFGGQAGTGELFF. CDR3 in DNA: TGTGCCAGCAGCTTTGGGGGACAGGCGGGGACCGGGGAGCTGTTTTTT.

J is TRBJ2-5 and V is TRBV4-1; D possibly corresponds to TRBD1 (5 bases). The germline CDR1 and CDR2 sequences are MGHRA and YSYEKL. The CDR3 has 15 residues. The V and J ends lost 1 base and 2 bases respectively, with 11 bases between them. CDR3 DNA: TGCGCCAGCAGCCAAGGGGCAGGGCCGCAAGAGACCCAGTACTTC. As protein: CASSQGAGPQETQYF.

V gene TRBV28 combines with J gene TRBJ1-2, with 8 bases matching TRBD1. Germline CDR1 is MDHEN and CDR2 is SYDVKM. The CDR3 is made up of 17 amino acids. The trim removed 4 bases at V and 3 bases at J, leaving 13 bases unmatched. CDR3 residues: CASSSFWIQGVDYGYTF. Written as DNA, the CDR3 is TGTGCCAGCAGTTCATTCTGGATACAGGGGGTGGACTATGGCTACACCTTC.

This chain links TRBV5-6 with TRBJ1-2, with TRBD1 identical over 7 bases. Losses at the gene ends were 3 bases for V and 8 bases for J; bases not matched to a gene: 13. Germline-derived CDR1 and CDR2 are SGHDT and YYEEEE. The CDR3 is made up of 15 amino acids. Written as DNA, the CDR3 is TGTGCCAGCAGCTCCCTGTCCGGGACAGATGAAGGCTACACCTTC. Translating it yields CASSSLSGTDEGYTF. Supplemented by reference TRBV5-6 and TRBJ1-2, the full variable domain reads DAGVTQSPTHLIKTRGQQVTLRCSPKSGHDTVSWYQQALGQGPQFIFQYYEEEERQRGNFPDRFSGHQFPNYSSELNVNALLLGDSALYLCASSSLSGTDEGYTFGSGTRLTVV.

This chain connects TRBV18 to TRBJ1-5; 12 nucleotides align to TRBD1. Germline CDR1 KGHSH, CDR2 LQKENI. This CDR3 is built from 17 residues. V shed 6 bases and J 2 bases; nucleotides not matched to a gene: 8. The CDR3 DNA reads TGTGCCAGCTCCGGAGGGACAGGGGGCGAAGGCAATCAGCCCCAGCATTTT. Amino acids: CASSGGTGGEGNQPQHF. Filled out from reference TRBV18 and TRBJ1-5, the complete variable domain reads NAGVMQNPRHLVRRRGQEARLRCSPMKGHSHVYWYRQLPEEGLKFMVYLQKENIIDESGMPKERFSAEFPKEGPSILRIQQVVRGDSAAYFCASSGGTGGEGNQPQHFGDGTRLSIL.

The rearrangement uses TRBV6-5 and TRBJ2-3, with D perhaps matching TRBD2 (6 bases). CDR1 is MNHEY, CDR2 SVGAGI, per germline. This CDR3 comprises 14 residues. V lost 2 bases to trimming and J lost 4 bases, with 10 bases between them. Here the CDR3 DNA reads TGTGCCAGCAGTTACGGCGGGGTCGCAGATACGCAGTATTTT. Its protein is CASSYGGVADTQYF.

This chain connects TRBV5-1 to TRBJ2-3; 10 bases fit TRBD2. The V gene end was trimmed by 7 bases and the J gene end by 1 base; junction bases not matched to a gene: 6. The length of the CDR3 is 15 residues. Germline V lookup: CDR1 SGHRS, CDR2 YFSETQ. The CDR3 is CASRPSGSGTDTQYF. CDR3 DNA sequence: TGCGCCAGCCGCCCTAGCGGGAGCGGCACAGATACGCAGTATTTT. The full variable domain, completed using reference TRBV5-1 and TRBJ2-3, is KAGVTQTPRYLIKTRGQQVTLSCSPISGHRSVSWYQQTPGQGLQFLFEYFSETQRNKGNFPGRFSGRQFSNSRSEMNVSTLELGDSALYLCASRPSGSGTDTQYFGPGTRLTVL.

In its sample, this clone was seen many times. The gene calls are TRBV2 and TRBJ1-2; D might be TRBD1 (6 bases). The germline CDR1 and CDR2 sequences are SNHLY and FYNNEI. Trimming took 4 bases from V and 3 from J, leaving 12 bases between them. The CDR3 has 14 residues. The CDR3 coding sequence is TGTGCCAGCAGTGTTTACAGGGAAGACTATGGCTACACCTTC. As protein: CASSVYREDYGYTF.

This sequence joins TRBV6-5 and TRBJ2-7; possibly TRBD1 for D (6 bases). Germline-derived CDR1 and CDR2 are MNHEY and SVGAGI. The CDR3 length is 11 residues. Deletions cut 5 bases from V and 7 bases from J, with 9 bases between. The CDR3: CASSRTGEQYF. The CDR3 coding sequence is TGTGCCAGCAGTCGAACAGGGGAGCAGTACTTC.

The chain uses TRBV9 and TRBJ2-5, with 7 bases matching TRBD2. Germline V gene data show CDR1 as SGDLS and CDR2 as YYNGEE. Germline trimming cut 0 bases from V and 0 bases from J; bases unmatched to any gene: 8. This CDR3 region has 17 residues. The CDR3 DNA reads TGTGCCAGCAGCGTAGGGGCTGTGGGACTACACCAAGAGACCCAGTACTTC. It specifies CASSVGAVGLHQETQYF.

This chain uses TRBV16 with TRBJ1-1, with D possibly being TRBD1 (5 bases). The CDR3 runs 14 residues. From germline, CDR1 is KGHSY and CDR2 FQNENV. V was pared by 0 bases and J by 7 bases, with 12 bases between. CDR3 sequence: CASSQSVGGNEAFF. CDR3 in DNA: TGTGCCAGCAGCCAATCGGTGGGGGGGAATGAAGCTTTCTTT.

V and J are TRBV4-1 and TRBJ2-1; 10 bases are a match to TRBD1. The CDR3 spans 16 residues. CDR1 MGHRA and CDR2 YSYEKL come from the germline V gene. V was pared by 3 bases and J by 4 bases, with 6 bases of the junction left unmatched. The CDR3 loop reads CASSHIDRGLYNEQFF. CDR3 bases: TGCGCCAGCAGCCATATCGACAGGGGGCTTTACAATGAGCAGTTCTTC.

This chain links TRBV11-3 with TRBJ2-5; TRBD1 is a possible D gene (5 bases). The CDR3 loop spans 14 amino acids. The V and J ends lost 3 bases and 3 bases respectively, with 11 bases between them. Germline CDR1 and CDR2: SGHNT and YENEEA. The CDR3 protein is CASSFGQGEETQYF. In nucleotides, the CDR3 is TGTGCCAGCAGCTTCGGCCAGGGTGAAGAGACCCAGTACTTC.

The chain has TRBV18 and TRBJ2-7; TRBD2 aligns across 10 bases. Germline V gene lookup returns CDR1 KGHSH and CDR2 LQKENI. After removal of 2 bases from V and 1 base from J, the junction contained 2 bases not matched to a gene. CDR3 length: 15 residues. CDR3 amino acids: CASSPGTSVSYEQYF. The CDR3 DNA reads TGTGCCAGCTCACCAGGGACTAGCGTTTCCTACGAGCAGTACTTC.

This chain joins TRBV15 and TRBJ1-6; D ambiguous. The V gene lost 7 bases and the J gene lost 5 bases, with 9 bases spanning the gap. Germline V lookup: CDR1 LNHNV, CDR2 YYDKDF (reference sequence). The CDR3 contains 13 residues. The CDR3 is CATKKEDNSPLHF. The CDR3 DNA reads TGTGCCACCAAAAAGGAGGATAATTCACCCCTCCACTTT.

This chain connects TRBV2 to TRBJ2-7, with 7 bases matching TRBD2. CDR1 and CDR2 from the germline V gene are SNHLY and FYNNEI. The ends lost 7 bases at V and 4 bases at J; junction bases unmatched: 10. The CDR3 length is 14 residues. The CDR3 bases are TGTGCCAGCACCTGGGGGGGTCAGGGATACGAGCAGTACTTC. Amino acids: CASTWGGQGYEQYF.

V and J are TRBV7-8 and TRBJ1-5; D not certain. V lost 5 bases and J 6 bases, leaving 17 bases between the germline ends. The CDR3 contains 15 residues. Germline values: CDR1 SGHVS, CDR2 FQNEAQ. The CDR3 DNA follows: TGTGCCAGCAGCCCAGCCGGAAAAGCGGTTCAGCCCCAGCATTTT. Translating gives CASSPAGKAVQPQHF.

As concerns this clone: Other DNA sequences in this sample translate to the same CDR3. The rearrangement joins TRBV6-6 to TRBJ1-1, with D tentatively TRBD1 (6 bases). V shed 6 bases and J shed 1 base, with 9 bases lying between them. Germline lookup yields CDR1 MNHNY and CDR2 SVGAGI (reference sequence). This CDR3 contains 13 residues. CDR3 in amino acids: CASRKTGNTEAFF. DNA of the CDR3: TGTGCCAGCAGGAAGACAGGGAACACTGAAGCTTTCTTT.